The rows below give T cell receptor beta chains drawn from one sample of a study of cytomegalovirus exposure and HLA in healthy donors. The protocol was immunoSEQ multiplex PCR, while the TCRdb copy is restricted to in-frame clones and leaves out a portion. This sample carries around 130,000 clones, 84% of them seen once, and the ten largest clones take 2% to 3%. Source material: PBMCs. The receptors here all came from a man aged 50 to 60 in good health and CMV-seronegative. Each CDR3 is given with its conserved first and last residue. The D gene is left open where the match is weak.

14,TRBD2,TRBJ2-3,TRBV2,CASKERGGTDTQYF,TGTGCCAGCAAGGAGCGGGGGGGCACAGATACGCAGTATTTT
13,TRBD1,TRBJ2-7,TRBV5-6,CASSFGTGVEQYF,TGTGCCAGCAGCTTCGGGACAGGGGTCGAGCAGTACTTC
14,TRBD1,TRBJ2-7,TRBV5-6,CASSTRTGIHEQYF,TGTGCCAGCAGCACAAGGACAGGGATCCACGAGCAGTACTTC
16,TRBD2,TRBJ2-7,TRBV4-1,CASSQETSGGAYEQYF,TGCGCCAGCAGCCAAGAAACTAGCGGGGGGGCCTACGAGCAGTACTTC
17,TRBD1,TRBJ1-2,TRBV7-2,CASSLTLSGTGIDGYTF,TGTGCCAGCAGCTTAACACTCTCTGGGACAGGGATCGATGGCTACACCTTC
15,-,TRBJ2-5,TRBV18,CASSPYSDSQETQYF,TGTGCCAGCTCACCCTATAGCGATTCGCAAGAGACCCAGTACTTC
13,TRBD1,TRBJ1-2,TRBV4-1,CASRKTGDYGYTF,TGCGCCAGCCGAAAGACAGGGGACTATGGCTACACCTTC
14,-,TRBJ1-1,TRBV13,CASSLRRGSTEAFF,TGTGCCAGCAGCTTGAGAAGGGGTTCCACTGAAGCTTTCTTT
13,TRBD1,TRBJ1-4,TRBV7-9,CASNRGLGEKLFF,TGTGCCAGCAACAGGGGGCTCGGGGAAAAACTGTTTTTT
13,-,TRBJ2-2,TRBV30,CAWKPTTTGELFF,TGTGCCTGGAAGCCCACCACCACCGGGGAGCTGTTTTTT
16,-,TRBJ2-7,TRBV7-9,CASSLGPDRPTYEQYF,TGTGCCAGCAGCTTGGGTCCGGACAGACCAACCTACGAGCAGTACTTC
14,TRBD2,TRBJ2-5,TRBV5-1,CASQGGTFQETQYF,TGCGCCAGCCAGGGAGGGACCTTCCAAGAGACCCAGTACTTC
14,-,TRBJ2-7,TRBV5-4,CASSYDSGPGEQYF,TGTGCCAGCAGCTATGACTCAGGGCCTGGGGAGCAGTACTTC
16,-,TRBJ2-5,TRBV9,CASSARRESAQETQYF,TGTGCCAGCAGCGCCCGGAGGGAGAGTGCCCAAGAGACCCAGTACTTC